The present entry profiles one T cell receptor beta chain with its context. Germline and junction disagree at one end, which may indicate a read error. The CDR3 has 12 amino acids. In germline, CDR1 is PRHDT, CDR2 FYEKMQ (reference sequence). TCRdb's table, derived via immunoSEQ multiplex PCR, lists solely in-frame clones and lacks some. The sample records over 15,000 clones, about 74% being singletons. The data derive from a study of somatic mutations in cytotoxic T cells in rheumatoid arthritis. This sequence originates from an adult with rheumatoid arthritis. Sequencing was done on a sample of CD8+ T cells sorted from blood. The J gene is TRBJ2-3, the V gene TRBV13; TRBD1 matches at 7 bases. The CDR3 protein is CASSPGTDMQYF. The CDR3 bases are TGTGCCAGCAGCCCTGGGACAGATATGCAGTATTTT.